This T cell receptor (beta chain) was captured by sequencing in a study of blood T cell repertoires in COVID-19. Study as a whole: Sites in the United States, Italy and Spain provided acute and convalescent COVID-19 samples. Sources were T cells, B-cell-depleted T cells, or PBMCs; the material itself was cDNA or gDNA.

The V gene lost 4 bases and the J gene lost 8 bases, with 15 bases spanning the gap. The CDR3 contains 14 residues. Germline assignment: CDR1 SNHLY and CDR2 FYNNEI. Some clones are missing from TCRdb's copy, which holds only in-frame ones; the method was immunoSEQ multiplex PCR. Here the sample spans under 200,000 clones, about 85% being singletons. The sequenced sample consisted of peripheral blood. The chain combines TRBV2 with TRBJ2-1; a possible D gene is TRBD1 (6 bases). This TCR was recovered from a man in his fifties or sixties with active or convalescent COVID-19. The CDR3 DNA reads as TGTGCCAGCAGTGCACCCCGGGACATATATGAGCAGTTCTTC. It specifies CASSAPRDIYEQFF.